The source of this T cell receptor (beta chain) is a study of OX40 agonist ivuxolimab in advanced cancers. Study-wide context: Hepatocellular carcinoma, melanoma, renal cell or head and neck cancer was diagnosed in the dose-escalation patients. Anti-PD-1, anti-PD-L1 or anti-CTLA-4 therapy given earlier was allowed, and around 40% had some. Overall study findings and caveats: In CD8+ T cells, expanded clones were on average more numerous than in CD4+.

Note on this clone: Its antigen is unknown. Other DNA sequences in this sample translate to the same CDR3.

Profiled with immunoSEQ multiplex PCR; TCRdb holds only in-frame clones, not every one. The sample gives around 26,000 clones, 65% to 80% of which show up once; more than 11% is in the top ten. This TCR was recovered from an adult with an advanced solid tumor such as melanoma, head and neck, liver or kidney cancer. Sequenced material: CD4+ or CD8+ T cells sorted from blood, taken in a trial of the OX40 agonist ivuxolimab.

The CDR3 DNA follows: TGCGCCAGCAGCCAACCTACCGAGGGGGGTCGCGGGGGCTACACCTTC. Translating gives CASSQPTEGGRGGYTF. The rearrangement links TRBV4-1 to TRBJ1-2; D is perhaps TRBD1 (6 bases). The CDR3 totals 16 residues. Trimming removed 2 bases from V and 8 bases from J, with 21 bases in between. Germline-derived CDR1 and CDR2 are MGHRA and YSYEKL.